This T cell receptor (beta chain) came from a study of persistence of HIV-infected CD4 T cells. CDR3 length: 16 residues. Germline V CDR1 and CDR2: SGDLS, YYNGEE. The V segment lost 5 bases and the J segment 2 bases; nucleotides outside the gene matches: 9. Notes on this clone: Its antigen is undetermined.

Anti-CD3/anti-CD28 beads served as a nonspecific positive control stimulus. Sorting selected CD4+ T cells upregulating both CD40 ligand and CD69. The libraries were made with immunoSEQ version 4 in survey mode. Sequencing used immunoSEQ multiplex PCR; TCRdb keeps in-frame clones, though not all of them. The table has over 35,000 clones, roughly nine tenths seen once. The chain uses TRBV9 and TRBJ2-1, with 8 bases identical to TRBD1. This TCR was recovered from an adult man with HIV who was CMV-seropositive. This specimen consisted of CD4+ T cells sorted from PBMCs after approximately 19-hour stimulation, obtained from a patient who received antiretroviral therapy. The CDR3 DNA reads as TGTGCCAGCAGTGAAGACAGGGGTCGCCCCTACAATGAGCAGTTCTTC. Translation: CASSEDRGRPYNEQFF. Based on the CDR3 plus reference TRBV9 and TRBJ2-1, the full variable domain is DSGVTQTPKHLITATGQRVTLRCSPRSGDLSVYWYQQSLDQGLQFLIQYYNGEERAKGNILERFSAQQFPDLHSELNLSSLELGDSALYFCASSEDRGRPYNEQFFGPGTRLTVL.